In its sample, the clone carrying this T cell receptor beta chain was seen many times. Its specificity is unknown. TCR cDNA was made by 5'RACE template switching, adding a universal primer site and UMIs. TCRdb analysed the 5' RACE reads with MiXCR anew, one entry per CDR3 protein. The data show a few hundred thousand distinct CDR3 sequences, roughly 3.5% seen once. These data are taken from a study of T cells after yellow fever vaccination. Study outcomes and limitations: Weaker overall, the secondary response nonetheless peaked faster (day 5 versus 15). Clonotypes found in both CD4 and CD8 compartments made up a small share. Contaminants from the bulk population, in the form of abundant clonotypes, could be found in FACS-sorted repertoires.

The germline V and J ends were trimmed by 5 bases and 8 bases, with 15 bases remaining between them. The germline gives CDR1 SGHTA, CDR2 FQGNSA. This CDR3 has 14 amino acids. This TCR derives from a man between 18 and 29 years old who received the YFV17D yellow fever vaccine. The sample here was PBMCs, taken on the day of the yellow fever booster vaccination. This chain connects TRBV7-2 to TRBJ1-4; D unclear. CDR3 sequence reads: CASSPYGNWEKLFF. Here the CDR3 DNA reads TGTGCCAGCAGCCCGTATGGGAACTGGGAAAAACTGTTTTTT.